The TCR beta chain under discussion was sequenced for a study of T cells in Graves' hyperthyroidism and ophthalmopathy. V lost 4 bases to trimming and J lost 6 bases, with 19 bases between them. Per germline, CDR1 MNHNS and CDR2 SASEGT. This CDR3 region has 16 residues. Findings and caveats of the study: Most thyroid-expanded clonotypes above 0.001 were also found in blood.

Only a few counts were recorded for this clonotype. Its cognate antigen is unknown. Template material for amplifying TCR beta CDR3 regions consisted of RNA transcripts. Initially, a first-round RT-PCR of the TCR CDR3 employed the HTBI primer set. MiXCR, applied by TCRdb to the multiplex PCR reads, yields one record per CDR3 protein. The repertoire has fewer than 900,000 distinct CDR3 sequences, about 17% of them found once; the top ten carry 8.4%. The chain couples TRBV6-1 to TRBJ1-5, with D uncertain. The sequence was obtained from a man aged 18 to 35 with Graves' hyperthyroidism. The sequencing input was blood. CDR3 sequence: CASSGFSGVRGQPQHF. The CDR3 bases are TGTGCCAGCAGTGGATTTAGTGGAGTTCGTGGTCAGCCCCAGCATTTT.